The clone carrying this T cell receptor (beta chain) was observed many times. This specimen belongs to a study of T-cell reconstitution after alpha-beta-depleted transplantation in children. This sample's TCRbeta library carried unique molecular identifier barcodes. Each CDR3 protein is one row after TCRdb ran MiXCR on the PCR reads. The sample consists of some 600,000 distinct CDR3 sequences, 15% to 20% of them appearing once. Germline V gene data show CDR1 as DFQATT and CDR2 as SNEGSKA (reference sequence). The V end lost 0 bases, the J end lost 0 bases, and 7 bases lay between the germline ends. The CDR3 consists of 14 residues.

V and J are TRBV20-1 and TRBJ2-3; D ambiguous. The TCR sequence derives from a human donor who donated a stem cell graft to a child with acute myeloid leukemia. Specimen: PBMCs from the stem cell graft donor, collected from the stem cell graft. DNA of the CDR3: TGCAGTGCTAGAGAAGATTCTAGCACAGATACGCAGTATTTT. This codes for CSAREDSSTDTQYF.